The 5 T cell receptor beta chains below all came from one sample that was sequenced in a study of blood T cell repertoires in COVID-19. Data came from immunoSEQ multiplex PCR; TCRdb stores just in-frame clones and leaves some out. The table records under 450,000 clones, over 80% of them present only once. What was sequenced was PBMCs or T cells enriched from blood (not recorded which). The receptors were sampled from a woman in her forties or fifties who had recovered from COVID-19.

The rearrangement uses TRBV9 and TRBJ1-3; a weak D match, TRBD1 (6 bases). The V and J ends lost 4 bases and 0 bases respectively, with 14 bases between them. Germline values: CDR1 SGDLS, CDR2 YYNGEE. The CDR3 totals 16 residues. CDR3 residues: CASSTPGDYSGNTIYF. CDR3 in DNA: TGTGCCAGCAGCACTCCAGGGGACTACTCTGGAAACACCATATATTTT.

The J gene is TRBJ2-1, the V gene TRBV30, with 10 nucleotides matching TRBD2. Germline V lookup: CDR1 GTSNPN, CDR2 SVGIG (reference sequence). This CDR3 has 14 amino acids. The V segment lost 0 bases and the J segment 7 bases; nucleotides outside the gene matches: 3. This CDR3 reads CAWSVRAGGNEQFF. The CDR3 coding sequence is TGTGCCTGGAGTGTACGAGCGGGGGGGAATGAGCAGTTCTTC.

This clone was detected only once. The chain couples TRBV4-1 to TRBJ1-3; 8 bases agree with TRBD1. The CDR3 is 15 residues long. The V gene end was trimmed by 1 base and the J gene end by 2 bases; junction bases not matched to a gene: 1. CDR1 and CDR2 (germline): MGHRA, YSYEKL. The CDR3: CASSQARGPGNTIYF. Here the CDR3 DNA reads TGCGCCAGCAGCCAAGCCAGGGGGCCTGGAAACACCATATATTTT.

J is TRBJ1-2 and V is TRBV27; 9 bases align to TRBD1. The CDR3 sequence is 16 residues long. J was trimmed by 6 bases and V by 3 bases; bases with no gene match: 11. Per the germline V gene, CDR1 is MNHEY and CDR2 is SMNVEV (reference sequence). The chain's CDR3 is CASSFSFTGTGNGYTF. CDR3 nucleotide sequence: TGTGCCAGCAGTTTTTCCTTCACCGGGACAGGGAATGGCTACACCTTC.

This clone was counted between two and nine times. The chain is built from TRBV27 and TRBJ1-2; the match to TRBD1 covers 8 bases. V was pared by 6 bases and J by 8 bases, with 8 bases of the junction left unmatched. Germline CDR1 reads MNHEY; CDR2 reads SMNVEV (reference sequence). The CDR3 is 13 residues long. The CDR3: CASSGQGLHGYTF. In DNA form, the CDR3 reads TGTGCCAGCAGCGGACAGGGACTCCACGGCTACACCTTC.